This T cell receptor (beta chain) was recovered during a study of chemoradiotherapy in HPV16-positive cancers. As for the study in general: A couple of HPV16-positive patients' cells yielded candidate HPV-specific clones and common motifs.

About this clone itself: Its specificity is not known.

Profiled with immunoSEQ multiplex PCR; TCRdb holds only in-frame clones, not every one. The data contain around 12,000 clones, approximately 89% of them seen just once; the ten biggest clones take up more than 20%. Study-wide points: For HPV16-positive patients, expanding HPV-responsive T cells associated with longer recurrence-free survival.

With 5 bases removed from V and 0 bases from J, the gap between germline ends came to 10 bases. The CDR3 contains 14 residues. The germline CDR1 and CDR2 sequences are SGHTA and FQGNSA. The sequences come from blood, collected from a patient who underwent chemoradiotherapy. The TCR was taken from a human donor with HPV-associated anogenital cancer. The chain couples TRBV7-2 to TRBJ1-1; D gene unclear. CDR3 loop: CASSPGGLNTEAFF. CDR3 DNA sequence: TGTGCCAGCAGCCCCGGCGGATTGAACACTGAAGCTTTCTTT.